This entry features one TCR beta chain sequence. What it recognizes is unknown. The entry originates in a study of T-cell reconstitution after alpha-beta-depleted transplantation in children. Study conclusions and caveats: One year after transplant, T-cell counts and diversity came mostly from newly produced T cells. Several hundred rapidly expanded clones from non-depleted graft cells reportedly supplied alpha-beta T cells about two months post-transplant.

The library targeted TCRbeta and was prepared with unique molecular identifiers. Via MiXCR, TCRdb re-called the PCR reads, giving one row per CDR3 protein. In the table there are around 200,000 distinct CDR3 sequences, 7% to 9% of which are singletons. There are 15 residues in the CDR3. Looked up from germline, CDR1 is SGHTA and CDR2 is FQGTGA. Trimming removed 5 bases from V and 0 bases from J, with 11 bases in between. The chain employs TRBV7-3 and TRBJ2-4, with D possibly called TRBD1 or TRBD2 (5 bases each). The sequenced sample was PBMCs, mostly from graft donor cells, obtained 360 days after TCRalphabeta/CD19-depleted stem cell transplant. The clonotype comes from a male patient aged 2-9 years who had a stem cell transplant for acute myeloid leukemia, so the T cells may come from the graft donor. This CDR3 is CASSQGPTAKNIQYF. The CDR3 nucleotides read TGTGCCAGCAGCCAGGGACCGACAGCCAAAAACATTCAGTACTTC.